This T cell receptor beta chain was retrieved from a study of blood T cell repertoires in COVID-19. The wider study: Acute and convalescent COVID-19 specimens originated in the United States, Italy and Spain. T cells, B-cell-depleted T cells, or PBMCs provided the cDNA or gDNA that served as material.

The CDR3 covers 15 residues. With 10 bases removed from V and 1 base from J, the gap between germline ends came to 17 bases. In germline, CDR1 is LNHDA, CDR2 SQIVND (reference sequence). Original processing notes: Reference gene primers were amplified, and this amplification served to estimate nucleated cell counts. TCRdb's copy holds only in-frame clones and misses some; the assay was immunoSEQ multiplex PCR. V, J and clone size were drawn from that table, and D and trimming were deduced from the DNA. The data show roughly 150,000 clones, roughly 90% seen once. This clone was counted a single time. V is TRBV19 and J is TRBJ1-5; D may be TRBD1 (6 bases). The receptor was isolated from a man aged 55-75 years with acute or convalescent COVID-19. The source material was peripheral blood. The CDR3 loop reads CATNREKWSNQPQHF. For the CDR3, the DNA is TGTGCCACCAACAGGGAGAAGTGGAGCAATCAGCCCCAGCATTTT.